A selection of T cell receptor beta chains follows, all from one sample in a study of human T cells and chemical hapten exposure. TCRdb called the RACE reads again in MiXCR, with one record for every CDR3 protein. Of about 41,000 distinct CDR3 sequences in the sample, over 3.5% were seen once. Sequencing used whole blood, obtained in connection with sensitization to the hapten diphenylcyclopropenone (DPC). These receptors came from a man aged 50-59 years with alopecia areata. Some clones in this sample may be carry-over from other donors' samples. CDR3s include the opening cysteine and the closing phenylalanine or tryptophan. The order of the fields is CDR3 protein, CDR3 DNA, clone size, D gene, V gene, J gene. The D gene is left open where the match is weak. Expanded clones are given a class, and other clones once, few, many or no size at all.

CDR3aa: CSASGAEPYEQYF
CDR3nt: TGCAGTGCTAGTGGGGCGGAACCCTACGAGCAGTACTTC
abundance: many
d_gene: .
v_gene: TRBV20-1
j_gene: TRBJ2-7

CDR3aa: CASSPQGAPYYGYTF
CDR3nt: TGTGCCAGCAGTCCACAGGGGGCGCCTTACTATGGCTACACCTTC
abundance: many
d_gene: TRBD1
v_gene: TRBV6-1
j_gene: TRBJ1-2

CDR3aa: CASRPGVATGELFF
CDR3nt: TGTGCCAGCAGGCCAGGGGTGGCGACCGGGGAGCTGTTTTTT
abundance: many
d_gene: .
v_gene: TRBV27
j_gene: TRBJ2-2

CDR3aa: CASRVAGAETQYF
CDR3nt: TGTGCCAGTCGGGTAGCGGGGGCAGAAACGCAGTATTTT
abundance: .
d_gene: TRBD2
v_gene: TRBV19
j_gene: TRBJ2-3

CDR3aa: CASRWGFYEQYF
CDR3nt: TGTGCCAGCAGGTGGGGTTTCTACGAGCAGTACTTC
abundance: many
d_gene: .
v_gene: TRBV28
j_gene: TRBJ2-7

CDR3aa: CASSEHTDTQYF
CDR3nt: TGTGCCAGCAGTGAACACACAGATACGCAGTATTTT
abundance: .
d_gene: .
v_gene: TRBV6-1
j_gene: TRBJ2-3

CDR3aa: CASSGQNRLHSRGYTF
CDR3nt: TGTGCCAGCAGTGGACAGAACCGATTACATTCCAGGGGGTACACCTTC
abundance: many
d_gene: TRBD1
v_gene: TRBV5-5
j_gene: TRBJ1-2

CDR3aa: CASSLGLRGPYQETQYF
CDR3nt: TGCGCCAGCAGCTTGGGATTACGCGGTCCTTACCAAGAGACCCAGTACTTC
abundance: many
d_gene: .
v_gene: TRBV5-1
j_gene: TRBJ2-5

CDR3aa: CASSFLQPGLAVTQYF
CDR3nt: TGTGCCAGCAGTTTCCTGCAACCGGGACTAGCAGTAACCCAGTACTTC
abundance: many
d_gene: TRBD2
v_gene: TRBV28
j_gene: TRBJ2-5

CDR3aa: CASSYADTSIGTNEQFF
CDR3nt: TGTGCCAGCAGTTACGCGGACACTAGTATTGGGACCAATGAGCAGTTCTTC
abundance: many
d_gene: .
v_gene: TRBV6-2/TRBV6-3
j_gene: TRBJ2-1

CDR3aa: CASSYGGGLSADTQYF
CDR3nt: TGTGCCAGCAGTTACGGGGGGGGGTTGTCGGCAGATACGCAGTATTTT
abundance: many
d_gene: TRBD2
v_gene: TRBV6-6
j_gene: TRBJ2-3

CDR3aa: CASSDLGDRGRQPQHF
CDR3nt: TGTGCCAGCAGTGACTTGGGGGACAGGGGTCGTCAGCCCCAGCATTTT
abundance: many
d_gene: TRBD1
v_gene: TRBV6-1
j_gene: TRBJ1-5

CDR3aa: CASNPVALNTGELFF
CDR3nt: TGTGCCAGTAATCCCGTGGCTCTAAACACCGGGGAGCTGTTTTTT
abundance: few
d_gene: .
v_gene: TRBV19
j_gene: TRBJ2-2

CDR3aa: CSARVFGRGRVNEQFF
CDR3nt: TGCAGTGCTAGAGTTTTCGGCAGGGGGCGAGTCAATGAGCAGTTCTTC
abundance: few
d_gene: TRBD1
v_gene: TRBV20-1
j_gene: TRBJ2-1

CDR3aa: CSARVAGGHSDTQYF
CDR3nt: TGCAGTGCTAGGGTAGCGGGAGGCCATTCAGATACGCAGTATTTT
abundance: many
d_gene: TRBD2
v_gene: TRBV20-1
j_gene: TRBJ2-3

CDR3aa: CASSQDLGTYTGELFF
CDR3nt: TGCGCCAGCAGCCAAGATCTAGGGACCTACACCGGGGAGCTGTTTTTT
abundance: many
d_gene: .
v_gene: TRBV4-3
j_gene: TRBJ2-2

CDR3aa: CSARDRIYGYTF
CDR3nt: TGCAGTGCTAGAGACAGGATCTATGGCTACACCTTC
abundance: few
d_gene: .
v_gene: TRBV20-1
j_gene: TRBJ1-2

CDR3aa: CATSLAGPSYNEQFF
CDR3nt: TGTGCCACCAGCCTAGCGGGGCCCTCCTACAATGAGCAGTTCTTC
abundance: many
d_gene: TRBD2
v_gene: TRBV24-1
j_gene: TRBJ2-1

CDR3aa: CAWSVNRAEAFF
CDR3nt: TGTGCCTGGAGTGTGAACAGGGCTGAAGCTTTCTTT
abundance: many
d_gene: .
v_gene: TRBV30
j_gene: TRBJ1-1

CDR3aa: CASSLSQGAEAFF
CDR3nt: TGTGCCAGCAGTTTGTCACAGGGGGCTGAAGCTTTCTTT
abundance: many
d_gene: TRBD1
v_gene: TRBV28
j_gene: TRBJ1-1

CDR3aa: CASRPTGQANYGYTF
CDR3nt: TGTGCCAGCAGACCTACGGGGCAAGCTAACTATGGCTACACCTTC
abundance: many
d_gene: .
v_gene: TRBV6-5
j_gene: TRBJ1-2

CDR3aa: CSARDGGGRPHEQFF
CDR3nt: TGCAGTGCTAGAGATGGCGGAGGACGACCCCATGAGCAGTTCTTC
abundance: many
d_gene: .
v_gene: TRBV20-1
j_gene: TRBJ2-1

CDR3aa: CASSDSRIQTRTSYNEQFF
CDR3nt: TGTGCCAGCAGTGATTCAAGGATTCAGACGCGTACCTCCTACAATGAGCAGTTCTTC
abundance: many
d_gene: .
v_gene: TRBV28
j_gene: TRBJ2-1

CDR3aa: CASSQERTGGLGEQYF
CDR3nt: TGCGCCAGCAGCCAAGAACGGACAGGGGGCTTGGGGGAGCAGTACTTC
abundance: many
d_gene: TRBD1
v_gene: TRBV4-3
j_gene: TRBJ2-7

CDR3aa: CASSQSLSVHTDTQYF
CDR3nt: TGTGCCAGCAGCCAAAGCCTGAGCGTCCACACAGATACGCAGTATTTT
abundance: many
d_gene: .
v_gene: TRBV4-2
j_gene: TRBJ2-3

CDR3aa: CASSPTGGNYGYTF
CDR3nt: TGCGCCAGCAGCCCGACAGGGGGCAACTATGGCTACACCTTC
abundance: many
d_gene: TRBD1
v_gene: TRBV5-1
j_gene: TRBJ1-2

CDR3aa: CASSLVSRRAFF
CDR3nt: TGTGCCAGCAGTTTAGTTTCGCGACGGGCTTTCTTT
abundance: many
d_gene: .
v_gene: TRBV12-3/TRBV12-4
j_gene: TRBJ1-1